This T cell receptor beta chain appears in the sequencing data of a study of T-cell memory formation after mild COVID-19. Regarding the study as a whole: A second wave expanding day 15 to 37 was CD4+-biased; contracting clones were balanced.

About this clonotype itself: Antigen specificity is unknown.

Constant-segment primers served in 5'RACE that generated TCR alpha and TCR beta cDNA libraries bearing sample barcodes and UMIs. TCRdb fed the 5' RACE reads into MiXCR, producing one record per CDR3 protein. This sample has about 350,000 distinct CDR3 sequences, with approximately 14% found just once. The CDR3 extends over 14 amino acids. The germline gives CDR1 SGHTA, CDR2 FQGTGA. V shed 4 bases, J shed 8 bases, and the junction held 8 bases outside the gene matches. Sequencing was done on a sample of PBMCs or a T cell subset sorted from them (not recorded which). This sequence originates from a man younger than 35 who had mild COVID-19 (a few samples of this study predate the infection). Cell type and time point are not known. The V and J genes are TRBV7-3 and TRBJ2-3; 8 bases fit TRBD1. The CDR3, as DNA: TGTGCCAGCAGCTCCGGACAGGGAGTGGGTACGCAGTATTTT. Translated, it gives CASSSGQGVGTQYF.